Below, 15 T cell receptor beta chains from the same sample are listed, as sequenced in a study of early T cells in non-severe SARS-CoV-2 infection. TCRdb fed the 5' RACE reads into MiXCR, producing one record per CDR3 protein. The sample carries 60,000 to 90,000 distinct CDR3 sequences, more than 9% recorded once. Input material: whole blood. Receptors were obtained from an adult who was a healthcare worker with PCR-confirmed SARS-CoV-2 infection or an uninfected control (not recorded which).

In this sample, this clonotype turned up many times. The CDR3 DNA is TGTGCCAGCAGCTTTATCGGAATTTGGGGGACAGCTGACACTGAAGCTTTCTTT. Amino acid sequence: CASSFIGIWGTADTEAFF. This chain links TRBV5-4 with TRBJ1-1, with 7 bases that match TRBD1. The CDR3 is made up of 18 amino acids. Germline CDR1 and CDR2: SGHNT and YYREEE (reference sequence). The V gene end was trimmed by 2 bases and the J gene end by 3 bases; junction bases not matched to a gene: 16.

This clonotype was picked up many times. V usage is TRBV7-9 and J usage is TRBJ2-3; D is possibly TRBD1 (5 bases). The V end lost 2 bases, the J end lost 0 bases, and 12 bases lay between the germline ends. Germline CDR1 and CDR2: SEHNR and FQNEAQ (reference sequence). This CDR3 comprises 16 residues. DNA for the CDR3: TGTGCCAGCAGCTTACCCGACAGACCTAGCACAGATACGCAGTATTTT. Protein sequence: CASSLPDRPSTDTQYF.

This clonotype was seen a few times. The rearrangement joins TRBV7-2 to TRBJ2-5; D uncertain. The V end was cut by 1 base, the J end by 5 bases, with 5 bases between. There are 12 residues in the CDR3. CDR1 is SGHTA, CDR2 FQGNSA, per germline. CDR3 coding DNA: TGTGCCAGCAGCTTAGTACGCGAGACCCAGTACTTC. Protein sequence: CASSLVRETQYF.

This clonotype was seen repeatedly, ten times or more. The chain joins TRBV19 to TRBJ2-2; no firm D call. The germline gives CDR1 LNHDA, CDR2 SQIVND (reference sequence). Trimming stripped 4 bases from V and 6 bases from J, with 12 bases between. The CDR3 is made up of 14 amino acids. The CDR3 region has the DNA TGTGCCAGTAGTACCCCCCTGGGCGCCGGGGAGCTGTTTTTT. Its translation: CASSTPLGAGELFF.

This clonotype came up a few times. The V and J genes are TRBV27 and TRBJ1-2, with unresolved D. Trimming removed 6 bases from V and 1 base from J, with 12 bases in between. The CDR3 totals 14 residues. The germline CDR1 and CDR2 sequences are MNHEY and SMNVEV (reference sequence). The CDR3 region has the DNA TGTGCCAGCAGCAAGGGCCGGAATAACTATGGCTACACCTTC. Translation: CASSKGRNNYGYTF.

This clonotype has a handful of counts. The rearrangement joins TRBV5-1 to TRBJ1-5; D may be TRBD1 (5 bases). Germline V gene data show CDR1 as SGHRS and CDR2 as YFSETQ. The CDR3 sequence is 15 residues long. Trimming removed 1 base from V and 4 bases from J, with 12 bases in between. CDR3 coding DNA: TGCGCCAGCAGCTTGATGGGGCGGGGTAATCAGCCCCAGCATTTT. Its translation: CASSLMGRGNQPQHF.

The gene calls are TRBV7-6 and TRBJ2-3; D is possibly TRBD2 (6 bases). CDR1 and CDR2 from the germline V gene are SGHVS and FNYEAQ. Trimming removed 5 bases at V and 3 bases at J, with 15 bases between. The CDR3 is made up of 15 amino acids. CDR3 region: CASSPRLGGTDTQYF. CDR3 DNA: TGTGCCAGCAGCCCCAGACTTGGGGGGACAGATACGCAGTATTTT.

This clonotype was picked up many times. The chain uses TRBV10-3 and TRBJ2-2, with D possibly matching TRBD1 (6 bases). The CDR3 covers 15 residues. V lost 1 base to trimming and J lost 3 bases, with 9 bases between them. Germline CDR1 ENHRY, CDR2 SYGVKD. CDR3 sequence: CAISEYRADTGELFF. The CDR3 DNA sequence: TGTGCCATCAGTGAGTACAGGGCTGACACCGGGGAGCTGTTTTTT.

There are a few counts of this clonotype. V usage is TRBV2 and J usage is TRBJ2-5; 7 nucleotides agree with TRBD1. The CDR3 sequence is 12 residues long. Germline V lookup: CDR1 SNHLY, CDR2 FYNNEI. The V segment lost 4 bases and the J segment 4 bases; nucleotides outside the gene matches: 0. The CDR3, as DNA: TGTGCCAGCAGTGGACAGGGAGAGACCCAGTACTTC. It is translated as CASSGQGETQYF.

This clonotype occurred many times. This chain connects TRBV5-1 to TRBJ1-1, with D unclear. The CDR3 spans 15 residues. The germline V gene has CDR1 SGHRS and CDR2 YFSETQ. The V and J ends lost 3 bases and 0 bases respectively, with 12 bases between them. The CDR3 loop is CASSSLQAMNTEAFF. The CDR3 bases are TGCGCCAGCAGCTCCCTTCAGGCCATGAACACTGAAGCTTTCTTT.

This clonotype was counted only a few times. This chain joins TRBV6-1 and TRBJ1-1; a weak D match, TRBD1 (5 bases). V lost 8 bases and J lost 6, with 13 bases in between. This CDR3 is built from 12 residues. Germline CDR1 and CDR2: MNHNS and SASEGT. Here the CDR3 reads CASEHRGAEAFF. The CDR3 DNA reads as TGTGCCAGCGAACATAGGGGAGCTGAAGCTTTCTTT.

This CDR3 is CASSARQGSIDTQYF. CDR3 nucleotide sequence: TGTGCCAGCAGCGCCCGACAGGGATCGATAGATACGCAGTATTTT. V usage is TRBV11-3 and J usage is TRBJ2-3; the match to TRBD1 covers 7 bases. The V gene's germline CDR1 is SGHNT and CDR2 YENEEA. V lost 5 bases and J lost 5; bases outside the gene matches: 10. CDR3 length: 15 amino acids.

The chain carries TRBV27 and TRBJ1-1; D may be TRBD1 (5 bases). CDR3 length: 16 residues. CDR1 MNHEY and CDR2 SMNVEV come from the germline V gene (reference sequence). The ends were cut back, 2 bases at V and 1 base at J, with 14 bases in the middle. CDR3 bases: TGTGCCAGCAGTTTAAAGGGGCAGGTCGCGAACACTGAAGCTTTCTTT. Protein sequence: CASSLKGQVANTEAFF.

This clonotype appeared a few times. This rearrangement joins TRBV7-2 to TRBJ2-1; D gene unclear. This CDR3 spans 15 amino acids. V lost 0 bases, J lost 0 bases, and 6 bases lay in between. Germline CDR1 and CDR2: SGHTA and FQGNSA. The CDR3 coding sequence is TGTGCCAGCAGCTTAGCTCTACTCTCCTACAATGAGCAGTTCTTC. It specifies CASSLALLSYNEQFF.

Ten or more counts support this clonotype. CDR3 sequence: CSASRGTSYEQYF. The CDR3 bases are TGCAGTGCCAGTAGGGGGACTTCCTACGAGCAGTACTTC. This chain links TRBV20-1 with TRBJ2-7, with D perhaps being TRBD1 or TRBD2 (6 bases each). Germline-derived CDR1 and CDR2 are DFQATT and SNEGSKA (reference sequence). The CDR3 has 13 residues. V was shortened by 6 bases and J by 1 base, with 13 bases between the two germline ends.